The 21 T cell receptor beta chains below come from one sample, sequenced in a study of blood T cell repertoires in COVID-19. Clones were sequenced by immunoSEQ multiplex PCR, and TCRdb holds only the in-frame ones, with some missing. Among about 310,000 clones listed, roughly 90% were seen once. Sequenced sample: PBMCs or T cells enriched from blood (not recorded which). All receptors derive from a woman aged 30 to 39 who had recovered from COVID-19.

The V call is TRBV6-2 or TRBV6-3, the J call TRBJ2-1; the D is unclear. CDR1 MNHEY and CDR2 SVGEGT come from the germline V gene. V gave up 2 bases and J gave up 10 bases, with 9 bases separating them. The CDR3 has 12 amino acids. The CDR3 DNA reads as TGTGCCAGCAGTTACAGAGGCCTAGAGCAGTTCTTC. This codes for CASSYRGLEQFF.

The chain uses TRBV5-6 and TRBJ2-5, with 13 nucleotides matching TRBD2. Trimming removed 2 bases from V and 10 bases from J; junction bases left unmatched: 8. The CDR3 spans 15 residues. Germline assignment: CDR1 SGHDT and CDR2 YYEEEE. CDR3 sequence: CASSFGTSGTPYQYF. The DNA for the CDR3 is TGTGCCAGCAGCTTTGGGACTAGCGGGACTCCCTACCAGTACTTC.

J is TRBJ1-6 and V is TRBV6-5; a possible D gene is TRBD1 (5 bases). The V end lost 0 bases, the J end lost 7 bases, and 10 bases lay between the germline ends. CDR3 length: 15 amino acids. Germline CDR1 is MNHEY and CDR2 is SVGAGI. The CDR3 here is CASSYSIRANSPLHF. Here the CDR3 DNA reads TGTGCCAGCAGTTACTCGATCAGGGCGAATTCACCCCTCCACTTT.

The J gene is TRBJ2-5, the V gene TRBV4-2; the D is unclear. V shed 0 bases and J shed 4 bases, with 6 bases lying between them. The germline V gene has CDR1 LGHNA and CDR2 YNFKEQ. The CDR3 sequence is 13 residues long. The CDR3 loop is CASSQDSVETQYF. CDR3 DNA sequence: TGTGCCAGCAGCCAAGACAGCGTAGAGACCCAGTACTTC.

This clone is a singleton in its sample. V and J are TRBV28 and TRBJ1-3; TRBD1 matches 11 bases. CDR3 length equals 19 residues. Germline V lookup: CDR1 MDHEN, CDR2 SYDVKM. V lost 6 bases, J lost 0 bases, and 13 bases stayed unmatched. As DNA, the CDR3 is TGTGCCAGCAGACCCCCTGCGGGACAGGGGGTGCGCTCTGGAAACACCATATATTTT. This sequence encodes CASRPPAGQGVRSGNTIYF.

The V call is TRBV7-9, the J call TRBJ2-7, with TRBD1 matching 9 bases. This CDR3 has 15 residues. Trimming removed 5 bases from V and 2 bases from J; junction bases left unmatched: 7. Looked up from germline, CDR1 is SEHNR and CDR2 is FQNEAQ (reference sequence). CDR3 DNA: TGTGCCAGCAGCCCCACGGGACAGGGCCCCTACGAGCAGTACTTC. It specifies CASSPTGQGPYEQYF.

V usage is TRBV7-9 and J usage is TRBJ2-1; D is possibly TRBD2 (5 bases). Germline values: CDR1 SEHNR, CDR2 FQNEAQ (reference sequence). The ends were cut back, 1 base at V and 0 bases at J, with 16 bases in the middle. The CDR3 sequence is 18 residues long. The CDR3 is CASSLEGLGMSSYNEQFF. In nucleotides, the CDR3 is TGTGCCAGCAGCTTAGAGGGCCTCGGGATGAGCTCCTACAATGAGCAGTTCTTC.

This sequence joins TRBV4-1 and TRBJ2-1, with D perhaps TRBD2 (5 bases). The CDR3 extends over 14 amino acids. Per the germline V gene, CDR1 is MGHRA and CDR2 is YSYEKL. The V and J ends lost 4 bases and 6 bases respectively, with 13 bases between them. Here the CDR3 reads CASSRAAVANEQFF. Written as DNA, the CDR3 is TGCGCCAGCAGCCGGGCAGCGGTAGCCAATGAGCAGTTCTTC.

This sequence joins TRBV19 and TRBJ2-2, with TRBD1 matching over 10 bases. The CDR3 runs 17 residues. V shed 6 bases and J 1 base; nucleotides not matched to a gene: 8. The V gene's germline CDR1 is LNHDA and CDR2 SQIVND (reference sequence). CDR3 in DNA: TGTGCCAGTAGCCTCCTCGGGACAGGGGTGAACACCGGGGAGCTGTTTTTT. It is translated as CASSLLGTGVNTGELFF.

The genes are TRBV30 and TRBJ1-5; D uncertain. Per the germline V gene, CDR1 is GTSNPN and CDR2 is SVGIG (reference sequence). The V and J ends lost 4 bases and 7 bases respectively, with 11 bases between them. The CDR3 consists of 12 residues. CDR3 loop: CAWNGVGQPQHF. The CDR3, as DNA: TGTGCCTGGAACGGGGTCGGGCAGCCCCAGCATTTT.

This clone appeared once. The chain couples TRBV3-1 (or the pseudogene TRBV3-2) to TRBJ2-1; 7 nucleotides match TRBD2. Germline CDR1 LGHDT, CDR2 YNNKEL (reference sequence). The CDR3 is 17 residues long. V was clipped by 1 base and J by 1 base; unmatched bases: 7. The CDR3 DNA is TGTGCCAGCAGCCAAGGTCGGGCGGGAGCTTCCTACAATGAGCAGTTCTTC. Protein sequence: CASSQGRAGASYNEQFF.

The chain employs TRBV27 and TRBJ1-2; D is possibly TRBD1 (5 bases). Germline assignment: CDR1 MNHEY and CDR2 SMNVEV (reference sequence). V was shortened by 5 bases and J by 8 bases, with 15 bases between the two germline ends. This CDR3 spans 13 amino acids. The CDR3 DNA sequence: TGTGCCAGCAGTCAAGTAAGGCGGGGGGGCTACACCTTC. Encoded protein: CASSQVRRGGYTF.

The V call is TRBV6-5, the J call TRBJ1-1, with unresolved D. This CDR3 comprises 12 residues. V lost 6 bases, J lost 1 base, and 6 bases lay in between. Germline lookup yields CDR1 MNHEY and CDR2 SVGAGI. This CDR3 reads CASRSGNTEAFF. The CDR3 DNA follows: TGTGCCAGCAGGTCCGGGAACACTGAAGCTTTCTTT.

This rearrangement joins TRBV11-2 to TRBJ2-1; possible D gene TRBD1, 5 bases. The CDR3 consists of 16 residues. CDR1 is SGHAT, CDR2 FQNNGV, per germline. Trimming stripped 5 bases from V and 2 bases from J, with 16 bases between. The CDR3 is CASSPLRDSAYNEQFF. CDR3 DNA: TGTGCCAGCAGCCCGCTCCGCGACAGCGCCTACAATGAGCAGTTCTTC.

The chain employs TRBV24-1 and TRBJ2-2; 9 bases agree with TRBD1. CDR3 length: 15 residues. With V trimmed by 5 bases and J by 5 bases, 5 bases remained unmatched. Germline lookup yields CDR1 KGHDR and CDR2 SFDVKD. The chain's CDR3 is CATSGGQGLTGELFF. CDR3 DNA: TGTGCCACCAGTGGTGGACAGGGGCTAACCGGGGAGCTGTTTTTT.

The chain employs TRBV4-1 and TRBJ2-7; 9 bases map to TRBD1. The germline V gene has CDR1 MGHRA and CDR2 YSYEKL. The trim removed 5 bases at V and 4 bases at J, leaving 6 bases unmatched. The CDR3 has 14 amino acids. CDR3 DNA sequence: TGCGCCAGCAGCTCCCGGGACAGGGCATACGAGCAGTACTTC. Protein: CASSSRDRAYEQYF.

V gene TRBV2 combines with J gene TRBJ2-1; 13 bases are shared with TRBD2. The ends lost 6 bases at V and 4 bases at J; junction bases unmatched: 3. This CDR3 is 15 amino acids long. Looked up from germline, CDR1 is SNHLY and CDR2 is FYNNEI. CDR3: CASRVLAGGYNEQFF. CDR3 nucleotide sequence: TGTGCCAGCAGGGTACTAGCGGGAGGGTACAATGAGCAGTTCTTC.

This chain joins TRBV11-2 and TRBJ1-1; D gene ambiguous. The length of the CDR3 is 14 residues. Germline CDR1 and CDR2: SGHAT and FQNNGV. The ends were cut back, 3 bases at V and 3 bases at J, with 11 bases in the middle. The CDR3 sequence is CASSLQLRDTEAFF. CDR3 DNA sequence: TGTGCCAGCAGCTTGCAACTTAGAGACACTGAAGCTTTCTTT.

This clone has a single count. The chain is built from TRBV24-1 and TRBJ1-5, with a possible D match to TRBD1 (5 bases). Germline V gene sequence: CDR1 KGHDR, CDR2 SFDVKD. The CDR3 runs to 16 residues. The V end was cut by 3 bases, the J end by 6 bases, with 17 bases between. The chain's CDR3 is CATSDATVGWGQPQHF. The CDR3 nucleotides are TGTGCCACCAGTGATGCGACAGTGGGATGGGGTCAGCCCCAGCATTTT.

In its sample, this clone was seen once. Here the CDR3 reads CASSHRQNSEVSYEQYF. In DNA, the CDR3 is TGTGCCAGCAGCCACCGACAGAACTCAGAAGTATCCTACGAGCAGTACTTC. This chain connects TRBV7-9 to TRBJ2-7, with a possible D match to TRBD1 (5 bases). The CDR3 runs 17 residues. V lost 5 bases, J lost 1 base, and 21 bases lay in between. CDR1 and CDR2 (germline): SEHNR, FQNEAQ (reference sequence).

This chain connects TRBV11-3 to TRBJ2-3, with D perhaps matching TRBD1 (5 bases). The germline V gene has CDR1 SGHNT and CDR2 YENEEA. The CDR3 is 15 residues long. Trimming left V 0 bases short and J 4 bases short, with 11 bases between. As DNA, the CDR3 is TGTGCCAGCAGCTTAGAGGGGCGCTATTCAGATACGCAGTATTTT. This translates into CASSLEGRYSDTQYF. The full variable domain, rest sourced from reference TRBV11-3 and TRBJ2-3, is EAGVVQSPRYKIIEKKQPVAFWCNPISGHNTLYWYLQNLGQGPELLIRYENEEAVDDSQLPKDRFSAERLKGVDSTLKIQPAELGDSAVYLCASSLEGRYSDTQYFGPGTRLTVL.